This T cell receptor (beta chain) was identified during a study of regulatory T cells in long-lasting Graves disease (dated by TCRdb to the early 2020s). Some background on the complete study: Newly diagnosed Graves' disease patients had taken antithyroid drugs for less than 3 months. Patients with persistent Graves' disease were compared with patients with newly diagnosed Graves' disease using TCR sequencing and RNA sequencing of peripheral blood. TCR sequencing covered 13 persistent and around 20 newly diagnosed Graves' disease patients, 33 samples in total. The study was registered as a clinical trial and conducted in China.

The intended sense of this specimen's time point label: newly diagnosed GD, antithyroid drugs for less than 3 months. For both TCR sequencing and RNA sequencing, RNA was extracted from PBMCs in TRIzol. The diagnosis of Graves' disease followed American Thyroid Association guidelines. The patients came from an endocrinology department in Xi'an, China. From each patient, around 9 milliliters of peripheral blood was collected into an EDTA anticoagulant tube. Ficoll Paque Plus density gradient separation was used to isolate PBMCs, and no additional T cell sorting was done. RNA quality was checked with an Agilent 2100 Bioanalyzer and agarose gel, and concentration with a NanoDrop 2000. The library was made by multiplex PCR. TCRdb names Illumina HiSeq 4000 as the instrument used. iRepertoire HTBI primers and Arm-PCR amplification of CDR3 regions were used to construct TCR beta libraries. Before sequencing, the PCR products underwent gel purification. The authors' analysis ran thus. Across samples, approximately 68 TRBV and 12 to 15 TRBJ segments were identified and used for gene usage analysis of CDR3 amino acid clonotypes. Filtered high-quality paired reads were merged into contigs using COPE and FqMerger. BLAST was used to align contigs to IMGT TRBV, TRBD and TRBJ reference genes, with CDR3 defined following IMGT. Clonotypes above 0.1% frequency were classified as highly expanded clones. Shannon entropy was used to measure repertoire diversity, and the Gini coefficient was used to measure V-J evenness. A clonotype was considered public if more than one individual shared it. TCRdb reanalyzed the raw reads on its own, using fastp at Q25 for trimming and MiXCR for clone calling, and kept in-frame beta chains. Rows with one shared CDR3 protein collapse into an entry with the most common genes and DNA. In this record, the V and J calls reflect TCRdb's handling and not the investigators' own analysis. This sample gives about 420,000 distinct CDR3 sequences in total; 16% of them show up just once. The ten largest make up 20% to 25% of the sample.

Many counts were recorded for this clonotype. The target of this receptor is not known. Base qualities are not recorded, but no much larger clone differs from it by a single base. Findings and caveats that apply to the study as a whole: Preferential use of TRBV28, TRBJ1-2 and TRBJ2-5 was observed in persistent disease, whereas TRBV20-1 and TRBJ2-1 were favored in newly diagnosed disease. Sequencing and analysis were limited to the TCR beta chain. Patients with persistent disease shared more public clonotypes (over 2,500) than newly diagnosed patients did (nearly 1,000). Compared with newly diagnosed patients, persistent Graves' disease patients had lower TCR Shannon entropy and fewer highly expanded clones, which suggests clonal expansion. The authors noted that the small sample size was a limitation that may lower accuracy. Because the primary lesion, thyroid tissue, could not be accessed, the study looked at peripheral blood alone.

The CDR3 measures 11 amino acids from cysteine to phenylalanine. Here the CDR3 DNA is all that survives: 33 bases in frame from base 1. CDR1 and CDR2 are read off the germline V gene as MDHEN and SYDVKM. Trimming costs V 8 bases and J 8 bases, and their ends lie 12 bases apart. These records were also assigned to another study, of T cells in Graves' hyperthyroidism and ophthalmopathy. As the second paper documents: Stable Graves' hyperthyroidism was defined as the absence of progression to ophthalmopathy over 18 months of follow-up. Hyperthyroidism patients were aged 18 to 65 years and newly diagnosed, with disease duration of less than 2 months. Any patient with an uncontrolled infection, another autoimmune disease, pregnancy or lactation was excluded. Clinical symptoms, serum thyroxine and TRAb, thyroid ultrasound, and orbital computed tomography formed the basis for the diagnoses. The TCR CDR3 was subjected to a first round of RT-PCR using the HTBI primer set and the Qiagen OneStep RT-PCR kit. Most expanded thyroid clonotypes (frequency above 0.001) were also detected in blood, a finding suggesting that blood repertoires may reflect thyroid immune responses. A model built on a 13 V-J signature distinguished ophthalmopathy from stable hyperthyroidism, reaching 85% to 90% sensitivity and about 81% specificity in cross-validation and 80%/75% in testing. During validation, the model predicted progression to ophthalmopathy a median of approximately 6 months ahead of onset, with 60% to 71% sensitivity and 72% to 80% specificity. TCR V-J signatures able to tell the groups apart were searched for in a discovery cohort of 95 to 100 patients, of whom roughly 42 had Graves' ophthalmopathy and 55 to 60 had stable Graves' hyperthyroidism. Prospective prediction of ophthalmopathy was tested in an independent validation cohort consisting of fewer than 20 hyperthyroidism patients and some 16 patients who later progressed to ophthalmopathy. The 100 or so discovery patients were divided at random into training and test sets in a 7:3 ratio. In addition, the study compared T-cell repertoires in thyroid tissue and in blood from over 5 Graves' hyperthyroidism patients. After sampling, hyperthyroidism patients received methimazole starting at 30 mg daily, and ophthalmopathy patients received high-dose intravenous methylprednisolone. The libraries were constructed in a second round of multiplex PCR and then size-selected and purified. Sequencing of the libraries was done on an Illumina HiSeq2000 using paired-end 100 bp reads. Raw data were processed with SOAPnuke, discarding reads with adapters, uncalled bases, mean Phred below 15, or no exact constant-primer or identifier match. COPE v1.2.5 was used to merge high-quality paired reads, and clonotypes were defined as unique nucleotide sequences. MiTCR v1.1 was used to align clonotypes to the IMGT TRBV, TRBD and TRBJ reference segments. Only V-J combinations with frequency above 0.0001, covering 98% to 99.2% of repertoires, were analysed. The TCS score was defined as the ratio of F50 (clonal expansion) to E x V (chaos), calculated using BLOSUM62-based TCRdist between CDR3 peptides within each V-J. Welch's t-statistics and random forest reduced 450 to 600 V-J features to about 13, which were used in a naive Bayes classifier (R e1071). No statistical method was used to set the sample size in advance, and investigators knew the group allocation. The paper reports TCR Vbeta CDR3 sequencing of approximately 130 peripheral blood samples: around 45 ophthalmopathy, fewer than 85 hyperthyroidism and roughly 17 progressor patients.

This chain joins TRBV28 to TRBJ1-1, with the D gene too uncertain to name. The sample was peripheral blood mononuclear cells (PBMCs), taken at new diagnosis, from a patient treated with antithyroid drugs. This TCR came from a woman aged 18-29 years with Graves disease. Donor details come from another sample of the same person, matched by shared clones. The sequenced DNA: TGTGCCAGCCTCAAAACCGGCGAAGCTTTCTTT. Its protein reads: CASLKTGEAFF. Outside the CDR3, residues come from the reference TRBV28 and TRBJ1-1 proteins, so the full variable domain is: DVKVTQSSRYLVKRTGEKVFLECVQDMDHENMFWYRQDPGLGLRLIYFSYDVKMKEKGDIPEGYSVSREKKERFSLILESASTNQTSMYLCASLKTGEAFFGQGTRLTVV.